This is a list of T cell receptor beta chains from one sample in a study of blood T cell repertoires in COVID-19. Method: immunoSEQ multiplex PCR; TCRdb's copy keeps in-frame clones and lacks some. Found here are 65,000 to 80,000 clones, roughly four fifths of them singletons; the top ten hold just over 20%. Sequenced material: peripheral blood. All receptors come from a human donor in a cohort sampled during active COVID-19. The CDR3 runs from the conserved cysteine through the conserved F or W. The D gene is left open where the match is weak. Rows may omit the clone size; those that give it use once, few, many or a size class.

v_gene	abundance	j_gene	len	d_gene	CDR3aa
TRBV5-1	-	TRBJ1-5	17	-	CASSPGLTGTSNQPQHF
TRBV11-2	-	TRBJ1-6	15	-	CASSTRVLGNSPLHF
TRBV19	-	TRBJ1-5	15	-	CASSIMAGRDQPQHF
TRBV3-1/TRBV3-2	-	TRBJ2-1	15	-	CASSQGDRRNNEQFF
TRBV7-2	-	TRBJ2-7	12	-	CASSLRRYEQYF
TRBV7-8	-	TRBJ2-7	13	TRBD1	CASTGGSQGRQYF
TRBV7-2	-	TRBJ2-1	14	-	CASSLARRTDEQFF
TRBV12-5	-	TRBJ1-4	16	-	CASGLSPTGREEKLFF
TRBV15	-	TRBJ1-6	15	TRBD1	CATSRGTGRNSPLHF
TRBV4-2	-	TRBJ1-3	15	-	CASSQDGGSGNTIYF
TRBV12-3/TRBV12-4	-	TRBJ2-7	13	-	CASSPSETYEQYF
TRBV28	-	TRBJ1-4	14	-	CASSWAGTNEKLFF
TRBV2	-	TRBJ2-1	15	TRBD2	CASSGLAVSYNEQFF
TRBV5-4	once	TRBJ1-4	16	TRBD1	CASSLGGAGGLGKLFF
TRBV3-1/TRBV3-2	-	TRBJ2-3	15	-	CASSQAGATTDTQYF
TRBV18	once	TRBJ2-3	14	-	CASSPAGATDTQYF
TRBV5-4	-	TRBJ2-3	16	TRBD1	CASSRTGTGVTDTQYF
TRBV11-2	-	TRBJ2-4	12	TRBD1	CASSSRDSIEYF
TRBV6-5	once	TRBJ2-6	15	TRBD1	CASSYEGGPRNVLTF
TRBV3-1/TRBV3-2	-	TRBJ2-7	15	TRBD1	CASSRTPGQGYEQYF
TRBV19	large	TRBJ1-5	15	-	CASSNREGGNQPQHF
TRBV7-9	-	TRBJ1-5	13	-	CASSRLNDQPQHF
TRBV27	-	TRBJ1-4	14	-	CASSLWGGEEKLFF
TRBV29-1	-	TRBJ1-1	11	-	CSVVGRDGAFF
TRBV3-1/TRBV3-2	-	TRBJ2-3	15	TRBD2	CASSRRGGGTDTQYF
TRBV5-1	-	TRBJ2-3	17	TRBD2	CASSPRPSGGLTDTQYF
TRBV27	-	TRBJ1-6	17	-	CASGSRGAYSYNSPLHF
TRBV12-3/TRBV12-4	-	TRBJ1-1	13	-	CASRRTANTEAFF
TRBV6-5	-	TRBJ1-2	12	TRBD1	CASRDREYGYTF
TRBV9	-	TRBJ1-6	14	-	CASSAGTLNLPLHF
TRBV12-3/TRBV12-4	-	TRBJ1-1	11	-	CASSRPGRAFF
TRBV19	-	TRBJ2-2	14	-	CASIDTPGAGELFF
TRBV18	-	TRBJ2-2	15	TRBD1	CASSPTGGNTGELFF
TRBV7-9	once	TRBJ1-2	13	-	CASSFPDSYGYTF
TRBV6-5	-	TRBJ2-1	14	TRBD2	CASHRAGWVNEQFF
TRBV6-6	-	TRBJ2-3	11	TRBD2	CASGGGDTQYF
TRBV28	few	TRBJ1-1	13	-	CASSTRRGTEAFF
TRBV7-3	-	TRBJ1-6	14	-	CASSPGEGDSPLHF
TRBV19	-	TRBJ2-6	16	-	CASSVDGSAGANVLTF
TRBV5-4	-	TRBJ1-2	16	-	CASSQTADRTPYGYTF
TRBV7-2	-	TRBJ1-2	13	TRBD1	CASSLETGGGYTF
TRBV10-1	-	TRBJ1-1	13	-	CASSDKSGSGAFF
TRBV5-6	-	TRBJ1-2	14	TRBD1	CASSRGQLNYGYTF
TRBV30	-	TRBJ1-1	15	TRBD1	CAWSPNGQGATEAFF
TRBV15	-	TRBJ2-5	16	-	CATSRDAGWGQETQYF
TRBV2	-	TRBJ2-3	14	-	CASYRVRGADTQYF
TRBV9	-	TRBJ2-1	12	-	CASSVAMNEQFF
TRBV19	-	TRBJ1-5	12	-	CASRDSDQPQHF
TRBV11-2	once	TRBJ1-6	12	-	CASSLFRSPLHF
TRBV9	once	TRBJ1-6	14	-	CASSPRQTNSPLHF
TRBV7-9	-	TRBJ1-5	16	TRBD1	CASSSTGADSNQPQHF
TRBV9	-	TRBJ2-2	14	-	CASSVAVNTGELFF